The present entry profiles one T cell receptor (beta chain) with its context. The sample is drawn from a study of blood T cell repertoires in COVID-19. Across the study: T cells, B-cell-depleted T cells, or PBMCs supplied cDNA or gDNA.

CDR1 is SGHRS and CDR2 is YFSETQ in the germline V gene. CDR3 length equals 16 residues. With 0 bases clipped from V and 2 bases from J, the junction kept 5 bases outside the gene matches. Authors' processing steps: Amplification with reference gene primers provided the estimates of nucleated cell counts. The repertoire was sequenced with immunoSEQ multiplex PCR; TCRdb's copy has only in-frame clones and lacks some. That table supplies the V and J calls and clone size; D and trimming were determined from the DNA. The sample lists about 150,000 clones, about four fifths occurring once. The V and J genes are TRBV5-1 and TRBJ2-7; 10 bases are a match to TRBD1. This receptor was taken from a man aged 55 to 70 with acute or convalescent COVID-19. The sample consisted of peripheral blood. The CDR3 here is CASSLAGGQGAYEQYF. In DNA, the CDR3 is TGCGCCAGCAGCTTGGCCGGAGGACAGGGGGCCTACGAGCAGTACTTC.